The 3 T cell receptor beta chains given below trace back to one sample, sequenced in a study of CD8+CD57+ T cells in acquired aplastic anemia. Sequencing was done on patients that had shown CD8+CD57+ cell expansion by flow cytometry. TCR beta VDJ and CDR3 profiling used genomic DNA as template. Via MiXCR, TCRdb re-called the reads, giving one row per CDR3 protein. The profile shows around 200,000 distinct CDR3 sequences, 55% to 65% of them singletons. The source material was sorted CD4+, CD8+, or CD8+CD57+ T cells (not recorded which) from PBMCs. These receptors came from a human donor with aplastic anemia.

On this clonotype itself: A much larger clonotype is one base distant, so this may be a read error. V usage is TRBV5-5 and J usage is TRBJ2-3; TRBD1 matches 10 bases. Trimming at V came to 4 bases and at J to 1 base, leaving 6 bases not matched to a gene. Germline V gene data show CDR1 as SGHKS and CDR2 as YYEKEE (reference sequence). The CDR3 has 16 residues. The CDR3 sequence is CASSAPGTGGTDTQYF. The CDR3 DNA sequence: TGTGCCAGCAGCGCCCCCGGGACAGGGGGCACAGATACGCAGTATTTT.

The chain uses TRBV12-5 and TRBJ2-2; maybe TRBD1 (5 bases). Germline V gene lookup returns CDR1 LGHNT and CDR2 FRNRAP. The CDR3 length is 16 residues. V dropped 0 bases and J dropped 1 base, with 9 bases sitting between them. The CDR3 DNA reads TGTGCTAGTGGTTTGGTCCCAGGACAGAACACCGGGGAGCTGTTTTTT. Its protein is CASGLVPGQNTGELFF.

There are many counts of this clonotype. The CDR3: CASSEGVGMNTEAFF. The CDR3 nucleotides are TGTGCCAGCAGTGAAGGGGTGGGAATGAACACTGAAGCTTTCTTT. The V and J genes are TRBV2 and TRBJ1-1; D unresolved. Germline-derived CDR1 and CDR2 are SNHLY and FYNNEI. V lost 1 base and J 0 bases, leaving 9 bases between the germline ends. The CDR3 extends over 15 amino acids.